Each of the 23 T cell receptor beta chains below was sequenced from the same sample in a study of regulatory T cells in long-lasting Graves disease (dated by TCRdb to the early 2020s). This specimen's time point label, per the study, means: persistent/refractory GD, antithyroid drugs over 5 years with positive TRAb. RNA was extracted from PBMCs in TRIzol for both TCR sequencing and RNA sequencing. Libraries were constructed by multiplex PCR. Reads for this sample came from an Illumina HiSeq 4000. CDR3 regions were amplified by Arm-PCR with iRepertoire HTBI primers to construct TCR beta libraries. Through fastp at Q25 and MiXCR, TCRdb rebuilt clones from the public reads, retaining in-frame beta chains. When rows share a CDR3 protein, they turn into one entry using the most common DNA and genes. The sample table records hundreds of thousands of distinct CDR3 sequences; less than 25% of these occur just once. Of the sample, approximately 7.8% falls within the top ten clones.

This material consisted of peripheral blood mononuclear cells (PBMCs), taken when the disease was refractory, from a patient treated with antithyroid drugs. All receptors come from a female donor with Graves disease.

This clonotype turned up a few times. This chain uses TRBV7-2 with TRBJ1-5; 11 positions agree with TRBD1. In germline, CDR1 is SGHTA, CDR2 FQGNSA. The CDR3 has 14 amino acids. The ends lost 3 bases at V and 6 bases at J; junction bases unmatched: 1. CDR3 protein: CASSFGQGAQPQHF. The CDR3 nucleotides are TGTGCCAGCAGCTTTGGACAGGGGGCTCAGCCCCAGCATTTT.

The V gene is TRBV4-1, the J gene TRBJ1-2, with TRBD1 identical over 10 bases. The CDR3 is 13 residues long. The V and J ends lost 4 bases and 6 bases, in that order; junction bases with no gene match: 2. Germline V gene lookup returns CDR1 MGHRA and CDR2 YSYEKL. The CDR3 DNA is TGCGCCAGCAGCCGACAGGGGGCTAATGGCTACACCTTC. This sequence encodes CASSRQGANGYTF.

This clonotype was recorded a few times. The chain combines TRBV6-5 with TRBJ2-2, with TRBD2 matching 13 bases. The germline CDR1 and CDR2 sequences are MNHEY and SVGAGI. The V segment lost 0 bases and the J segment 0 bases; nucleotides outside the gene matches: 1. The CDR3 extends over 18 amino acids. The CDR3 DNA reads TGTGCCAGCAGTTACTCGACTAGCGGGAGGACGAACACCGGGGAGCTGTTTTTT. The encoded protein is CASSYSTSGRTNTGELFF.

This clonotype was seen repeatedly, ten times or more. CDR3 in amino acids: CSATAGQETQYF. The CDR3 DNA reads TGCAGCGCCACAGCAGGCCAAGAGACCCAGTACTTC. The chain has TRBV29-1 and TRBJ2-5; D is undetermined. Germline-derived CDR1 and CDR2 are SQVTM and ANQGSEA. Trimming shortened V by 7 bases and J by 1 base, and 10 bases separated the two germline ends. The CDR3 totals 12 residues.

The V call is TRBV19, the J call TRBJ1-5; D is unclear. The CDR3 is made up of 15 amino acids. Germline V gene sequence: CDR1 LNHDA, CDR2 SQIVND (reference sequence). V dropped 5 bases and J dropped 2 bases, with 13 bases sitting between them. CDR3 DNA: TGTGCCAGTAGTGTCGGGATTTTCGGCAATCAGCCCCAGCATTTT. This encodes CASSVGIFGNQPQHF.

This rearrangement joins TRBV29-1 to TRBJ1-1; unclear D gene. This CDR3 comprises 11 residues. Trimming stripped 6 bases from V and 4 bases from J, with 9 bases between. Germline loops: CDR1 SQVTM, CDR2 ANQGSEA. This chain's CDR3 is CSVGRSTEAFF. Written as DNA, the CDR3 is TGCAGCGTAGGACGGTCCACTGAAGCTTTCTTT.

This clonotype was picked up many times. This chain uses TRBV11-2 with TRBJ2-7, with 8 bases aligning to TRBD1. CDR1 is SGHAT, CDR2 FQNNGV, per germline. V trimming: 7 bases; J trimming: 1 base; junction bases outside the gene matches: 9. This CDR3 has 15 residues. The CDR3 region is CASTIDRGPSYEQYF. The CDR3 DNA reads TGTGCCAGCACTATTGACAGGGGACCATCCTACGAGCAGTACTTC.

This chain links TRBV12-3 or TRBV12-4 with TRBJ2-2, with D possibly TRBD2 on 5 matching bases. This CDR3 has 13 amino acids. V was shortened by 7 bases and J by 5 bases, with 11 bases between the two germline ends. CDR3 DNA sequence: TGTGCCAGCATCTCTGGAGGAACCGGGGAGCTGTTTTTT. Translated: CASISGGTGELFF.

V and J are TRBV27 and TRBJ2-3; no clear D gene. Trimming pared 5 bases from V and 2 bases from J, leaving 11 bases between. Germline V gene sequence: CDR1 MNHEY, CDR2 SMNVEV (reference sequence). This CDR3 region has 14 residues. The CDR3 spells CASSLDSNTDTQYF. For the CDR3, the DNA is TGTGCCAGCAGTCTCGACTCGAACACAGATACGCAGTATTTT.

This clonotype was seen at least ten times. J is TRBJ1-1 and V is TRBV7-2; D possibly corresponds to TRBD1 (6 bases). V was shortened by 5 bases and J by 5 bases, with 18 bases between the two germline ends. The CDR3 loop spans 15 amino acids. Germline V gene lookup returns CDR1 SGHTA and CDR2 FQGNSA. The CDR3 DNA is TGTGCCAGCAGCCCAAATGGGGGGCGTAGAACTGAAGCTTTCTTT. Its translation is CASSPNGGRRTEAFF.

This chain joins TRBV20-1 and TRBJ2-3, with TRBD2 identical over 7 bases. The junction had 5 bases not matched to a gene; V was cut back by 1 base and J by 1 base. There are 15 residues in the CDR3. Germline V lookup: CDR1 DFQATT, CDR2 SNEGSKA (reference sequence). CDR3 protein: CSARVRGSRTDTQYF. CDR3 DNA: TGCAGTGCTAGAGTTCGCGGGAGTCGCACAGATACGCAGTATTTT.

In its sample, this clonotype was seen a few times. The rearrangement links TRBV24-1 to TRBJ1-5, with D possibly being TRBD1 (5 bases). CDR1 KGHDR and CDR2 SFDVKD come from the germline V gene. V lost 3 bases and J 3 bases, leaving 17 bases between the germline ends. The CDR3 is 17 amino acids. CDR3 amino acids: CATSDPSIPGFNQPQHF. The DNA for the CDR3 is TGTGCCACCAGTGATCCATCAATCCCAGGGTTCAATCAGCCCCAGCATTTT.

Remarks on this clonotype: At one end, the junction sequence differs from germline, possibly due to a read error. The genes are TRBV28 and TRBJ1-1; D is uncertain. The germline gives CDR1 MDHEN, CDR2 SYDVKM. The CDR3 extends over 14 amino acids. This chain's CDR3 is CASSLLTGNTEALF. In DNA form, the CDR3 reads TGTGCCAGCAGTTTACTGACGGGGAACACTGAAGCTCTCTTT. Full variable domain (remainder filled in from reference TRBV28 and TRBJ1-1): DVKVTQSSRYLVKRTGEKVFLECVQDMDHENMFWYRQDPGLGLRLIYFSYDVKMKEKGDIPEGYSVSREKKERFSLILESASTNQTSMYLCASSLLTGNTEALFGQGTRLTVV.

V gene TRBV3-1 combines with J gene TRBJ1-1; D gene uncertain. Germline CDR1 is LGHDT and CDR2 is YNNKEL (reference sequence). The ends were cut back, 4 bases at V and 4 bases at J, with 7 bases in the middle. This CDR3 has 12 amino acids. CDR3 residues: CASSPKGTEAFF. The CDR3 DNA is TGTGCCAGCAGCCCCAAGGGCACTGAAGCTTTCTTT.

At least ten counts were recorded for this clonotype. The V call is TRBV6-1, the J call TRBJ1-4; no firm D call. CDR3 length: 15 residues. Germline V lookup: CDR1 MNHNS, CDR2 SASEGT. V lost 2 bases and J lost 3, with 10 bases in between. As DNA, the CDR3 is TGTGCCAGCAGTGAACGCGGGGAGGCTAATGAAAAACTGTTTTTT. This gives the protein CASSERGEANEKLFF.

The genes are TRBV7-6 and TRBJ2-5; 8 bases are shared with TRBD1. Unmatched junction bases numbered 6, after V lost 2 bases and J lost 7 bases. Germline CDR1 SGHVS, CDR2 FNYEAQ. This CDR3 contains 14 residues. The CDR3 is CASSLQGAAGTQYF. CDR3 in DNA: TGTGCCAGCAGCTTACAGGGGGCCGCTGGGACCCAGTACTTC.

The sample holds many counts of this clonotype. The chain links TRBV28 to TRBJ1-2; 9 bases match TRBD1. V dropped 4 bases and J dropped 4; count of bases not matched to a gene: 10. CDR1 is MDHEN and CDR2 is SYDVKM in the germline V gene. The CDR3 sequence is 16 residues long. The CDR3 loop reads CASSSPRGTGIYGYTF. The DNA for the CDR3 is TGTGCCAGCAGTTCACCTCGTGGGACAGGGATCTATGGCTACACCTTC.

The chain recombines TRBV10-3 with TRBJ1-1; maybe TRBD1 (6 bases). Trimming cost V 2 bases and J 11 bases, with 15 bases left between them. Per the germline V gene, CDR1 is ENHRY and CDR2 is SYGVKD. The CDR3 extends over 13 amino acids. For the CDR3, the DNA is TGTGCCATCAGTGAGACAGGGCGGCGTTGGGCTTTCTTT. Translation: CAISETGRRWAFF.

This clonotype was recorded at least ten times. The chain links TRBV28 to TRBJ1-1; D may be TRBD1 (5 bases). The ends were cut back, 4 bases at V and 5 bases at J, with 8 bases in the middle. The CDR3 has 12 residues. Germline V CDR1 and CDR2: MDHEN, SYDVKM. In DNA, the CDR3 is TGTGCCAGCAGTTCGGGACCGACTGAAGCTTTCTTT. Its protein is CASSSGPTEAFF. The entire variable domain, with the rest obtained from reference TRBV28 and TRBJ1-1, is as follows: DVKVTQSSRYLVKRTGEKVFLECVQDMDHENMFWYRQDPGLGLRLIYFSYDVKMKEKGDIPEGYSVSREKKERFSLILESASTNQTSMYLCASSSGPTEAFFGQGTRLTVV.

This clonotype was seen a few times. The chain has TRBV6-2 or TRBV6-3 and TRBJ2-7; 12 bases are a match to TRBD2. Trimming took 6 bases from V and 5 from J; bases not matched to a gene: 11. The V gene's germline CDR1 is MNHEY and CDR2 SVGEGT. This CDR3 region has 16 residues. CDR3 coding DNA: TGTGCCAGCAGACCCCCTGGACTAGCGGGACGAAACGAGCAGTACTTC. This gives the protein CASRPPGLAGRNEQYF.

In the case of this clonotype: A much bigger clone sits one base away, suggesting this may be a read error. The genes are TRBV6-5 and TRBJ2-2; no definite D call. The CDR3 is made up of 15 amino acids. CDR1 and CDR2 (germline): MNHEY, SVGAGI. V was trimmed by 3 bases and J by 0 bases, leaving 8 bases between them. The CDR3: CASSYRQANTGELFF. The CDR3, as DNA: TGTGCCAGCAGTTATCGGCAGGCGAACACCGGGGAGCTGTTTTTT.

This clonotype was counted between two and nine times. The rearrangement uses TRBV5-8 and TRBJ2-2, with a possible D match to TRBD1 (6 bases). The V gene's germline CDR1 is SGHTS and CDR2 YDEGEE. V was shortened by 1 base and J by 5 bases, with 15 bases between the two germline ends. The CDR3 covers 16 residues. CDR3 DNA: TGTGCCAGCAGCTTGTCGTTCAGACAGGAGACCGGGGAGCTGTTTTTT. Encoded protein: CASSLSFRQETGELFF.

This clonotype was seen many times. The gene calls are TRBV2 and TRBJ1-1; D is undetermined. The ends were cut back, 8 bases at V and 0 bases at J, with 10 bases in the middle. CDR3 size: 13 residues. Germline V gene sequence: CDR1 SNHLY, CDR2 FYNNEI. CDR3 in amino acids: CASREWLNTEAFF. The DNA for the CDR3 is TGTGCCAGCCGGGAGTGGCTGAACACTGAAGCTTTCTTT. The variable domain in full, completed from reference TRBV2 and TRBJ1-1, reads EPEVTQTPSHQVTQMGQEVILRCVPISNHLYFYWYRQILGQKVEFLVSFYNNEISEKSEIFDDQFSVERPDGSNFTLKIRSTKLEDSAMYFCASREWLNTEAFFGQGTRLTVV.